This paragraph reports one T cell receptor beta chain. Its antigen specificity is not known. No base quality values were provided; no much bigger clone lies one nucleotide off. The immunoSEQ Assay, a bias-controlled multiplex PCR, was used to amplify TCRbeta CDR3 regions from genomic DNA. Turning to the authors' computational methods: The number of nucleated cells in each sample was estimated by amplification of reference gene primers within the assay. To quantify the absolute abundance of each unique TCRbeta CDR3 rearrangement, sequence reads were collapsed and filtered. Productive Simpson clonality was computed per sample as the square root of Simpson's diversity index over productive rearrangements. In TCRdb, the immuneACCESS table is reduced to in-frame sequences with V and J assigned. These tables do not hold every clone; where another copy was compared, an unresolved V gene accounts for under half, and the others remain unexplained. D and trimming come from the DNA, and the V and J calls and clone size come from that table. The sample has approximately 200,000 clones on record, about 88% of them singletons. Approximately 1.8% of the sample is in the top ten clones.

This sample is part of a study of blood T cell repertoires in COVID-19 (dated by TCRdb to about 2020). Study-level background: The collaborator samples originated in the United States, Italy and Spain and spanned the acute and convalescent phases of COVID-19. A de-identified subject ID, COVID-19 status, age in years and sex were almost always included in the sample metadata. HLA class I and class II types, where available, came from metadata supplied by the sample provider rather than from assay-based typing. Deeply sampled blood TCRbeta repertoires from subjects exposed to, actively infected with, or recovered from COVID-19 were included in the dataset. Samples were obtained from the ongoing ImmuneRACE study (first 160 participants) and from about 1,300 subjects provided by 6 global collaborators. The material from the prospective study consisted of cDNA or gDNA derived from T cells, B-cell-depleted T cells, or PBMCs. The repertoires were released in a freely available public database meant as a resource for research on the immune response to SARS-CoV-2.

Study-wide findings and limitations: The quantity of clinical and demographic metadata differed by source and by participant and was supplied without curation.

Each collaborating institution followed its own protocols to collect whole blood in K2EDTA tubes. Collaborator samples were shipped for TCRbeta analysis as frozen whole blood, isolated PBMCs, or DNA extracted from either sample type. V trim: 8 bases; J trim: 1 base; unmatched bases: 9. From the cysteine up to the phenylalanine, the CDR3 has a length of 17 residues. The sequence is cut down to CDR3 DNA, 51 bases in frame from base 1. The CDR1 and CDR2 encoded by the germline V gene (reference sequence) are LNHDA and SQIVND. Specimen: peripheral blood. Recombination connected TRBV19 to TRBJ2-7, and 15 junction bases match TRBD2. This TCR derives from a man aged 65-85 years with acute or convalescent COVID-19. At the DNA level, the sequence is TGTGCCAGTCGCAAATCCGGGACTAGCGGGGGGTCCTACGAGCAGTACTTC. Its translation reads: CASRKSGTSGGSYEQYF. Full variable domain (CDR3 extended with the reference TRBV19 and TRBJ2-7 proteins): DGGITQSPKYLFRKEGQNVTLSCEQNLNHDAMYWYRQDPGQGLRLIYYSQIVNDFQKGDIAEGYSVSREKKESFPLTVTSAQKNPTAFYLCASRKSGTSGGSYEQYFGPGTRLTVT.